This T cell receptor (beta chain) was profiled in a study of shared clonotypes between healthy human individuals. Original processing notes: Filtering differed, since immunoSEQ gave only junction sequences and no quality scores. Clones were read by immunoSEQ multiplex PCR, and TCRdb kept only the in-frame ones, dropping some. V, J and clone size are taken as reported in that table, and D and trimming were inferred from the DNA itself. The repertoire holds about 2,500,000 clones, with roughly nine tenths as singletons. Trimming took 5 bases from V and 4 from J, leaving 11 bases between them. Germline V gene sequence: CDR1 SGDLS, CDR2 YYNGEE. The CDR3 sequence is 13 residues long.

The TCR sequence derives from a man aged 18 to 30 in good health. The chain links TRBV9 to TRBJ2-3; TRBD1 might be the D (5 bases). Sequencing was performed on naive CD4+ T cells sorted from blood. Described subset: CD45RA+ positively selected. The CDR3 DNA follows: TGTGCCAGCAGTGAACAGGTCTCAGATACGCAGTATTTT. This codes for CASSEQVSDTQYF.